Listed below are T cell receptor beta chains from one sample, sequenced in a study of a mutant IDH1 vaccine in newly diagnosed glioma. Their antigen targets remain unknown. The table came from immunoSEQ multiplex PCR; TCRdb's copy has only in-frame clones and leaves some out. Of approximately 45,000 clones listed, around 92% are singletons. Sequenced here: PBMCs, sampled from a glioma patient whose treatment included an IDH1 peptide vaccine. These receptor sequences come from a man aged 50 to 60 with glioma. The CDR3 runs from the conserved cysteine through the conserved F or W. D genes are given only for firm matches. The size entry is marked missing in some rows and otherwise reads once, few, many or a size class.

D gene,J gene,clone size,CDR3 length,V gene,CDR3 DNA,CDR3 protein
TRBD1,TRBJ1-1,.,12,TRBV5-5,TGTGCCAGCTCGCGACAGGGCCCTGAAGCTTTCTTT,CASSRQGPEAFF
.,TRBJ2-5,.,15,TRBV7-2,TGTGCCAGCAGCTTAGCGAGGGGAAGCGAGGAGACCCAGTACTTC,CASSLARGSEETQYF
.,TRBJ1-1,.,14,TRBV10-3,TGTGCCATCAGTGATCAGGGCGCTGTGGAAGGAGCTTTCTTT,CAISDQGAVEGAFF
.,TRBJ2-5,once,16,TRBV10-1,TGCGCCAGCATCACAAAAAGGGGGGACCCCGGGGAGACCCAGTACTTC,CASITKRGDPGETQYF
.,TRBJ2-4,.,15,TRBV2,TGTGCCAGCAGTGAAAAGGGGCTAGCCAAAAACATTCAGTACTTC,CASSEKGLAKNIQYF
TRBD1,TRBJ1-1,.,15,TRBV5-4,TGTGCCAGCAGCAAGCGGACAGGAAGGAACACTGAAGCTTTCTTT,CASSKRTGRNTEAFF
.,TRBJ2-1,.,13,TRBV28,TGTGCCACCCACGAGGGCTCCTACAATGAGCAGTTCTTC,CATHEGSYNEQFF
TRBD2,TRBJ2-5,.,16,TRBV25-1,TGTGCCAGCAGTGAAGCAGCGGGAGTGAGAAAAGAGACCCAGTACTTC,CASSEAAGVRKETQYF
.,TRBJ2-1,.,15,TRBV28,TGTGCCAGCAGAGAAGGGACCAGCTCCTACAATGAGCAGTTCTTC,CASREGTSSYNEQFF
TRBD1,TRBJ2-1,.,14,TRBV2,TGTGCCAGCAGTTGGGACAGGGGGCGGAATGAGCAGTTCTTC,CASSWDRGRNEQFF
TRBD1,TRBJ2-7,.,15,TRBV18,TGTGCCAGCTCGCTGCCAGGGGGAAGCTCCTACGAGCAGTACTTC,CASSLPGGSSYEQYF
.,TRBJ2-1,.,15,TRBV6-5,TGTGCCAGCAGTTACGAACTATCCTCCTACAATGAGCAGTTCTTC,CASSYELSSYNEQFF
TRBD2,TRBJ2-5,.,14,TRBV28,TGTGCCAGCACCCCAAGCGGGGGTAGGGAGACCCAGTACTTC,CASTPSGGRETQYF
.,TRBJ1-2,.,15,TRBV7-9,TGTGCCAGCAGCCACCGGTTCGGCGTGGAGAATGGCTACACCTTC,CASSHRFGVENGYTF
.,TRBJ1-2,.,16,TRBV5-4,TGTGCCAGCAGACGGAGCATGCAGAGGGCTAACTATGGCTACACCTTC,CASRRSMQRANYGYTF
.,TRBJ1-2,.,14,TRBV30,TGTGCCTGGAGTAAAGAGACCGTAATCTATGGCTACACCTTC,CAWSKETVIYGYTF
TRBD1,TRBJ2-2,.,18,TRBV28,TGTGCCAGCAGTCGAAACCGAGGGACAGGTGCGAACACCGGGGAGCTGTTTTTT,CASSRNRGTGANTGELFF
.,TRBJ1-1,.,16,TRBV7-8,TGTGCCAGCAGCTTAGCCCCTACAGTACTCAAGCCTGAAGCTTTCTTT,CASSLAPTVLKPEAFF
.,TRBJ1-4,.,15,TRBV15,TGTGCCACCAGCCTCGGATATTGGGACAAGGAAAAACTGTTTTTT,CATSLGYWDKEKLFF